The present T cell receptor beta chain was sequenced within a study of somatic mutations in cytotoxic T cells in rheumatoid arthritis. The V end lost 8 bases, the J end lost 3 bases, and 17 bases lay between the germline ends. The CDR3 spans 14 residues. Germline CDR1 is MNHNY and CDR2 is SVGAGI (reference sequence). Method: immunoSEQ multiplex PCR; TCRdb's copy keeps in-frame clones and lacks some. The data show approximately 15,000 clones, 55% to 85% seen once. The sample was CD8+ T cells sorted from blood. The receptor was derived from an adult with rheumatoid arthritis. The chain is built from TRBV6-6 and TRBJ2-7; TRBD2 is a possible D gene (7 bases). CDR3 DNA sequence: TGTGCCAGCCGGGGGGCGGGACCGCTCTACGAGCAGTACTTC. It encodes CASRGAGPLYEQYF.